This TCR beta chain is from a study of monozygotic twins with inflammatory bowel disease. The study, taken as a whole, reports: Varied immunosuppressive treatments among patients may have increased repertoire variability. Fewer clonotypes were shared with others by IBD patients than by healthy twins, especially with disease activity.

TCRdb derives one entry per CDR3 protein from the 5' RACE reads, leaving out DNA. This sample's table has around 450,000 distinct CDR3 sequences. Concerning this clonotype itself: Antigen unknown.

Looked up from germline, CDR1 is MGHRA and CDR2 is YSYEKL. The CDR3 extends over 15 amino acids. The sequence derives from a human donor with ulcerative colitis or Crohn's disease, or a healthy co-twin of an affected twin (not recorded which). This chain joins TRBV4-1 and TRBJ1-3; lacking DNA, the TRBD1 call made by TCRdb goes unchecked. The sequencing input was blood. The CDR3 reads CASSQGSGFGNTIYF.